The clone carrying this T cell receptor (beta chain) was observed a handful of times. Its antigen is as yet unknown. Specified time point: newly diagnosed GD, antithyroid drugs for less than 3 months. Making the TCR library involved RNA that had been extracted from PBMCs. This CDR3 comprises 13 residues. V was pared by 1 base and J by 8 bases, with 8 bases between. Germline V gene lookup returns CDR1 SGHTA and CDR2 FQGTGA. This sample is part of a study of regulatory T cells in long-lasting Graves disease. Libraries of TCR beta came from iRepertoire HTBI primers plus Arm-PCR of CDR3 regions. TCRdb independently ran MiXCR on the multiplex PCR reads; one entry per CDR3 protein. The sample lists roughly 560,000 distinct CDR3 sequences; 16% were seen once. Study results and caveats: Those with persistent disease had in common more public clonotypes (about 3,000) than new patients (about 900).

The sample also formed part of further work on T cells in Graves' hyperthyroidism and ophthalmopathy. That report adds: Ophthalmopathy and stable hyperthyroidism were told apart by a 13 V-J model.

The sample here was peripheral blood mononuclear cells (PBMCs), taken at new diagnosis, from a patient treated with antithyroid drugs. The sequence derives from a woman aged 35-65 years with Graves disease. The genes are TRBV7-3 and TRBJ2-2; D is ambiguous. The CDR3 sequence is CASSLRGQGELFF. CDR3 coding DNA: TGTGCCAGCAGCTTAAGAGGTCAGGGGGAGCTGTTTTTT.